This T cell receptor (beta chain) is drawn from a study of beta chain features in type 1 diabetes. The CDR3 length is 11 residues. Trimming shortened V by 6 bases and J by 2 bases, and 7 bases separated the two germline ends. Germline lookup yields CDR1 DFQATT and CDR2 SNEGSKA (reference sequence). Expressed TCRB transcripts were sequenced because the isolated RNA had all been reverse transcribed beforehand. This table comes from immunoSEQ multiplex PCR, and its TCRdb copy is limited to in-frame clones, with some not included. The sample includes 110,000 to 150,000 clones, roughly 9.3% of them seen just once.

The rearrangement links TRBV20-1 to TRBJ1-2; no definite D call. The receptor was derived from a woman aged 40 to 50 in good health. Sequencing was done on a sample of central memory CD4+ T cells from blood. The CDR3 bases are TGCAGTGCCCCCAGGAACTATGGCTACACCTTC. Its protein is CSAPRNYGYTF.